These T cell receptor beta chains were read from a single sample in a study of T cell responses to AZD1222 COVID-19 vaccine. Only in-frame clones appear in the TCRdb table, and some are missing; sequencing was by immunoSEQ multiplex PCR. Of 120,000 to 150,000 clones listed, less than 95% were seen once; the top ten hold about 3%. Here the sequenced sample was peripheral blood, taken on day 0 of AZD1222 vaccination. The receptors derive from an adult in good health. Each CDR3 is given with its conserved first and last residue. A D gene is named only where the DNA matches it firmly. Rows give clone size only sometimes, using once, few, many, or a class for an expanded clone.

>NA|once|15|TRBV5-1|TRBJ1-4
TGCGCCAGCAGCTTGGTGAGGGGAGTTGGTGAAAAACTGTTTTTT
CASSLVRGVGEKLFF
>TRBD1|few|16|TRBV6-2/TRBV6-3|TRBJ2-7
TGTGCCAGCAGCATACCTCGGGGGACAGGGGTCTACGAGCAGTACTTC
CASSIPRGTGVYEQYF
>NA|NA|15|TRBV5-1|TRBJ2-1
TGCGCCAGCAGCCACAGTTCTCGCGTCGGCAATGGGCAGTTCTTC
CASSHSSRVGNGQFF
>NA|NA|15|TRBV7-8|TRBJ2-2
TGTGCCAGCAGCTTAGACAGGAGGAGCACCGGGGAGCTGTTTTTT
CASSLDRRSTGELFF
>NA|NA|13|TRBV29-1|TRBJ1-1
TGCAGCGTTAATGGAAGATTTATCTATGAAGCTTTCTTT
CSVNGRFIYEAFF
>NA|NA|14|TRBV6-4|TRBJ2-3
TGTGCCACCAAGGCGTCCAGGGGCGCGGATACGCAGTATTTT
CATKASRGADTQYF
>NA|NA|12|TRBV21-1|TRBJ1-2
TGTGCCAGCAGCGGCCGAGCCTATGGCTACACCTTC
CASSGRAYGYTF
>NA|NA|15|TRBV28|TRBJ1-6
TGTGCCAGCAGTACCCACCCCAGGGAGGCTTCACCCCTCCACTTT
CASSTHPREASPLHF
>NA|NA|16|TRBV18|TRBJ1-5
TGTGCCAGCTCATTTACCTCGACAGAGTTCAATCAGCCCCAGCATTTT
CASSFTSTEFNQPQHF
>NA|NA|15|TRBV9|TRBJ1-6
TGTGCCAGCAGCCCAAGTGGGGGTCGCAATTCACCCCTCCACTTT
CASSPSGGRNSPLHF
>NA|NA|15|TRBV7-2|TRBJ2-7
TGTGCCAGCAGCCAAAAGGGCGGGGCCGTCTACGAGCAGTACTTC
CASSQKGGAVYEQYF